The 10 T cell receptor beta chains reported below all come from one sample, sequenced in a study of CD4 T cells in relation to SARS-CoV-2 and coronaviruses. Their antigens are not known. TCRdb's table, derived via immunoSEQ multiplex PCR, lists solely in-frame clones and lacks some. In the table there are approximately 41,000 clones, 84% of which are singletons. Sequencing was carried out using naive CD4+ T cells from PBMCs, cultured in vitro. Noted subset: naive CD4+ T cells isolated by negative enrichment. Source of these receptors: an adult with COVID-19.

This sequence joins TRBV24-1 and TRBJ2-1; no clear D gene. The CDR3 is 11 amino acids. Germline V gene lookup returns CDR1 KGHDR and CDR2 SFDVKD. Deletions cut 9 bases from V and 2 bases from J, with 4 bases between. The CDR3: CATAAYNEQFF. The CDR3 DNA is TGTGCCACCGCGGCCTACAATGAGCAGTTCTTC.

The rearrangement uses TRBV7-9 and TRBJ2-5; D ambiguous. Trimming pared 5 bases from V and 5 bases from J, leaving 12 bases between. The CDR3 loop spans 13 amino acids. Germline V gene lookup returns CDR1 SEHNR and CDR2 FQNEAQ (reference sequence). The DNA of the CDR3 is TGTGCCAGCAGCATAACAGCGAGGGAGACCCAGTACTTC. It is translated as CASSITARETQYF. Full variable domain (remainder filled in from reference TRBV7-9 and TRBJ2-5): DTGVSQNPRHKITKRGQNVTFRCDPISEHNRLYWYRQTLGQGPEFLTYFQNEAQLEKSRLLSDRFSAERPKGSFSTLEIQRTEQGDSAMYLCASSITARETQYFGPGTRLLVL.

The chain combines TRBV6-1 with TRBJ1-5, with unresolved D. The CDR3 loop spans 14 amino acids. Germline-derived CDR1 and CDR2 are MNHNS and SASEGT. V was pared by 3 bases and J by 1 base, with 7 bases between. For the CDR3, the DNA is TGTGCCAGCAGTGATAGGGCCAGCAATCAGCCCCAGCATTTT. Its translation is CASSDRASNQPQHF.

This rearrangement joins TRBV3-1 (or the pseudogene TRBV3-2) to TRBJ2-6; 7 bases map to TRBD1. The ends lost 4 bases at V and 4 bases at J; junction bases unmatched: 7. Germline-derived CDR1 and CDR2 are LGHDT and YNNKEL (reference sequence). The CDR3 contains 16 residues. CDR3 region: CASSLTGFAGANVLTF. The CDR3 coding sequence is TGTGCCAGCAGCCTGACAGGGTTTGCCGGGGCCAACGTCCTGACTTTC.

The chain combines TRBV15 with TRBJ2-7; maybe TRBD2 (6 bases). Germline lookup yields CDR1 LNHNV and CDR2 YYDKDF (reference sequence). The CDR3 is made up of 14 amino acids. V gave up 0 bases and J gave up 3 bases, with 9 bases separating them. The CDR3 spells CATSREAGLYEQYF. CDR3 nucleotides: TGTGCCACCAGCAGAGAGGCGGGACTCTACGAGCAGTACTTC.

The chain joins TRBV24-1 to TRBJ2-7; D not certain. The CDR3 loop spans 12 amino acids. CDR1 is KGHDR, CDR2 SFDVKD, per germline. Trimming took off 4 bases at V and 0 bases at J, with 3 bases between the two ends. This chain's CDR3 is CATSEDSYEQYF. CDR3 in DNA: TGTGCCACCAGTGAGGACTCCTACGAGCAGTACTTC.

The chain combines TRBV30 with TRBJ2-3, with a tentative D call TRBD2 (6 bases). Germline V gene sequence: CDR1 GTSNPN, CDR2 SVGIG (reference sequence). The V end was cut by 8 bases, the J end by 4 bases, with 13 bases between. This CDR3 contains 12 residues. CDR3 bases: TGTGCCCGGGGGATCGGCGCAGATACGCAGTATTTT. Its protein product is CARGIGADTQYF.

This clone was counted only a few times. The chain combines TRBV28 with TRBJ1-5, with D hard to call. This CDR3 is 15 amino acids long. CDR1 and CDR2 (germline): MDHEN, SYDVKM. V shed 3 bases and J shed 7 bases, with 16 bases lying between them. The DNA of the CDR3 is TGTGCCAGCAGTTTTCATCCCGGAGGCCCCCAGCCCCAGCATTTT. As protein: CASSFHPGGPQPQHF.

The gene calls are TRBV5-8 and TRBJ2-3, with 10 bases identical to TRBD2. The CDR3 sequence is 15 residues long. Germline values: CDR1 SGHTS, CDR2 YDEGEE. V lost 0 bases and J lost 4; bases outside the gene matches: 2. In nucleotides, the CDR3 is TGTGCCAGCAGCTTGGCCGGACTAGCGGCAGATACGCAGTATTTT. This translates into CASSLAGLAADTQYF.

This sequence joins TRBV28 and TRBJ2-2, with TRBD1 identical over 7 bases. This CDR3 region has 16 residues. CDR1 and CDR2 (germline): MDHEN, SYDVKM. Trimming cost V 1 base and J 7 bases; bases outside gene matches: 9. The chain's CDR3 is CASSLLRQGVNGELFF. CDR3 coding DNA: TGTGCCAGCAGTTTATTGCGGCAGGGGGTTAACGGGGAGCTGTTTTTT.